This TCR beta chain is from a study of shared clonotypes between healthy human individuals. Sequencing was performed with immunoSEQ multiplex PCR; in TCRdb, only in-frame clones are kept and a portion is missing. This sample has about 2.3 million clones, with more than 85% found just once. The CDR3 covers 13 residues. Germline CDR1 and CDR2: SGHNT and YYREEE (reference sequence). Trimming left V 0 bases short and J 7 bases short, with 10 bases between. Findings of the study overall: Clonotypes shared by all four donors outscored non-shared clonotypes in generation probability. Despite large depth, sorted-subset datasets appeared incompletely sequenced.

The donor cohort consisted entirely of Caucasian adults residing in Nashville, Tennessee. Worth noting for this clone: Its matching antigen is unknown.

This receptor was obtained from a man between 18 and 35 years old in good health. Some clones in this sample may be carry-over from other donors' samples. Input material: naive CD4+ T cells from PBMCs. Subset meaning: CD45RA+ positively selected. The chain carries TRBV5-4 and TRBJ1-2; possibly TRBD1 for D (5 bases). For the CDR3, the DNA is TGTGCCAGCAGCTTGGCCATAAGGGGTGGCTACACCTTC. Amino acid sequence: CASSLAIRGGYTF.